This is a list of T cell receptor beta chains from one sample in a study of blood T cells in healthy people across ages. TCRdb called the 5' RACE reads again in MiXCR, with one record for every CDR3 protein. The sample holds about a million distinct CDR3 sequences, about 48% seen once. Sample: blood. The receptor source for this set is a man under 40 in good health. Both conserved end residues are part of each CDR3. The D gene is left open where the match is weak. Only some rows state a clone size, as once, few, many or a class for expanded clones.

D	J	size	length	V	DNA	CDR3
.	TRBJ1-6	few	12	TRBV9	TGTGCCAGCAGCGCAGGTAGCTCACCCCTCCACTTT	CASSAGSSPLHF
.	TRBJ1-1	few	13	TRBV21-1	TGTGCCAGCAGCAAAGGTGAGGACACTGAAGCTTTCTTT	CASSKGEDTEAFF
TRBD1	TRBJ1-2	few	13	TRBV9	TGTGCCAGCAGCCCCCGACAGGGTACTGGCTACACCTTC	CASSPRQGTGYTF
.	TRBJ1-2	.	14	TRBV5-1	TGCGCCAGCCGGCGGAGGGGCGACAACTATGGCTACACCTTC	CASRRRGDNYGYTF
.	TRBJ2-3	few	15	TRBV11-1	TGTGCCAGCAGCTTGGCCCCGAACCGGGCAGATACGCAGTATTTT	CASSLAPNRADTQYF
.	TRBJ2-3	.	13	TRBV6-2/TRBV6-3	TGTGCCAGCAGTTGCTGGCGGACAGATACGCAGTATTTT	CASSCWRTDTQYF
.	TRBJ1-2	.	14	TRBV5-1	TGCGCCAGCAGCCTTGCTGAGGGATACCTTGGCTACACCTTC	CASSLAEGYLGYTF
.	TRBJ2-3	.	15	TRBV15	TGTGCCACCAGCAGGGGAAGGGGCCACACAGATACGCAGTATTTT	CATSRGRGHTDTQYF
.	TRBJ2-1	many	13	TRBV4-2	TGTGCCAGCAGCCAAGATGGGTACAATGAGCAGTTCTTC	CASSQDGYNEQFF
.	TRBJ1-4	few	13	TRBV2	TGTGCCAGCCGAATCAGCCTTAATGAAAAACTGTTTTTT	CASRISLNEKLFF
.	TRBJ1-1	few	14	TRBV2	TGTGCCAGCAGTGGGGGGCGCGGCCACACTGAAGCTTTCTTT	CASSGGRGHTEAFF
TRBD1	TRBJ2-1	.	14	TRBV15	TGTGCCACCAGCGGGGACAGGGGCCACAATGAGCAGTTCTTC	CATSGDRGHNEQFF
.	TRBJ2-1	.	13	TRBV11-3	TGTGCCAGCAGCCCCGAGACTCGGGGTGAGCAGTTCTTC	CASSPETRGEQFF